The 2 T cell receptor delta chains below were found in one sample sequenced in a study of γδ T cells in repeated Plasmodium falciparum infection. Flow sorting of PBMC yielded separate Vgamma9/Vdelta2+ and Vdelta2-negative gammadelta T cell populations for bulk repertoire analysis. TCRdb re-called the multiplex PCR reads using CATT. The sample contains over 45,000 delta-chain clones, about 1.5% of which appear only once. Sequenced sample: gamma-delta T cells from blood. The receptors were gathered from a pool of human donors (malaria-infected and uninfected, not separated).

In the case of this clone: The amino acid sequence in TCRdb belongs to a much larger clone and departs from this DNA's translation at residue 7, likely a sequencing read error; the sequence shown is translated from the DNA. The chain joins TRDV1 to TRDJ2, with unresolved D. The J gene, missing from TCRdb, was assigned here through DNA to germline matching. The CDR3 is 16 amino acids. The V gene's germline CDR1 is TSWWSYY and CDR2 QGS. Trimming pared 1 base from V and 1 base from J, leaving 10 bases between. This CDR3 reads CALGERTTLLTAQLFF. The CDR3 DNA follows: TGTGCTCTTGGGGAACGGACCACCCTTTTGACAGCACAACTCTTCTTT.

This clone was recorded a few times. The translation of this DNA and the TCRdb protein of a much larger clone differ at residue 19, probably owing to a read error; the protein shown here is translated from the DNA. The V gene is TRDV1, the J gene TRDJ1; 8 bases map to TRDD3. TCRdb offers no J gene call, so here the DNA was matched to germline to obtain one. Germline assignment: CDR1 TSWWSYY and CDR2 QGS. This CDR3 is 25 amino acids long. V was pared by 0 bases and J by 1 base, with 31 bases of the junction left unmatched. The CDR3, as DNA: TGTGCTCTTGGGGAACTAGTGAAACGCCTCACGAGTACTGGGGGTCTTATCGCTTCCACCGATAAACTCATCTTT. It yields the protein CALGELVKRLTSTGGLIASTDKLIF.